The 2 T cell receptor beta chains below all came from one sample that was sequenced in a study of blood T cell repertoires in COVID-19. TCRdb's table, derived via immunoSEQ multiplex PCR, lists solely in-frame clones and lacks some. The sample lists under 250,000 clones, roughly 85% occurring once. Sequencing was done on a sample of peripheral blood. These receptor sequences come from a woman aged 18 to 35 with acute or convalescent COVID-19.

The sample holds a few counts of this clone. The rearrangement uses TRBV10-3 and TRBJ1-5; no reliable D call. Trimming took off 6 bases at V and 9 bases at J, with 21 bases between the two ends. The CDR3 loop spans 15 amino acids. Germline loops: CDR1 ENHRY, CDR2 SYGVKD. The CDR3 region has the DNA TGTGCCATCAGCGATCCTACAATGGGCTATGGGCCCCAGCATTTT. It translates to CAISDPTMGYGPQHF.

V gene TRBV6-6 combines with J gene TRBJ1-2; 8 bases are a match to TRBD1. Germline V lookup: CDR1 MNHNY, CDR2 SVGAGI (reference sequence). The CDR3 sequence is 15 residues long. Trimming cost V 4 bases and J 6 bases; bases outside gene matches: 10. This CDR3 is CASSFLGQGSDGYTF. In DNA, the CDR3 is TGTGCCAGCAGTTTTCTCGGACAGGGCTCGGATGGCTACACCTTC.